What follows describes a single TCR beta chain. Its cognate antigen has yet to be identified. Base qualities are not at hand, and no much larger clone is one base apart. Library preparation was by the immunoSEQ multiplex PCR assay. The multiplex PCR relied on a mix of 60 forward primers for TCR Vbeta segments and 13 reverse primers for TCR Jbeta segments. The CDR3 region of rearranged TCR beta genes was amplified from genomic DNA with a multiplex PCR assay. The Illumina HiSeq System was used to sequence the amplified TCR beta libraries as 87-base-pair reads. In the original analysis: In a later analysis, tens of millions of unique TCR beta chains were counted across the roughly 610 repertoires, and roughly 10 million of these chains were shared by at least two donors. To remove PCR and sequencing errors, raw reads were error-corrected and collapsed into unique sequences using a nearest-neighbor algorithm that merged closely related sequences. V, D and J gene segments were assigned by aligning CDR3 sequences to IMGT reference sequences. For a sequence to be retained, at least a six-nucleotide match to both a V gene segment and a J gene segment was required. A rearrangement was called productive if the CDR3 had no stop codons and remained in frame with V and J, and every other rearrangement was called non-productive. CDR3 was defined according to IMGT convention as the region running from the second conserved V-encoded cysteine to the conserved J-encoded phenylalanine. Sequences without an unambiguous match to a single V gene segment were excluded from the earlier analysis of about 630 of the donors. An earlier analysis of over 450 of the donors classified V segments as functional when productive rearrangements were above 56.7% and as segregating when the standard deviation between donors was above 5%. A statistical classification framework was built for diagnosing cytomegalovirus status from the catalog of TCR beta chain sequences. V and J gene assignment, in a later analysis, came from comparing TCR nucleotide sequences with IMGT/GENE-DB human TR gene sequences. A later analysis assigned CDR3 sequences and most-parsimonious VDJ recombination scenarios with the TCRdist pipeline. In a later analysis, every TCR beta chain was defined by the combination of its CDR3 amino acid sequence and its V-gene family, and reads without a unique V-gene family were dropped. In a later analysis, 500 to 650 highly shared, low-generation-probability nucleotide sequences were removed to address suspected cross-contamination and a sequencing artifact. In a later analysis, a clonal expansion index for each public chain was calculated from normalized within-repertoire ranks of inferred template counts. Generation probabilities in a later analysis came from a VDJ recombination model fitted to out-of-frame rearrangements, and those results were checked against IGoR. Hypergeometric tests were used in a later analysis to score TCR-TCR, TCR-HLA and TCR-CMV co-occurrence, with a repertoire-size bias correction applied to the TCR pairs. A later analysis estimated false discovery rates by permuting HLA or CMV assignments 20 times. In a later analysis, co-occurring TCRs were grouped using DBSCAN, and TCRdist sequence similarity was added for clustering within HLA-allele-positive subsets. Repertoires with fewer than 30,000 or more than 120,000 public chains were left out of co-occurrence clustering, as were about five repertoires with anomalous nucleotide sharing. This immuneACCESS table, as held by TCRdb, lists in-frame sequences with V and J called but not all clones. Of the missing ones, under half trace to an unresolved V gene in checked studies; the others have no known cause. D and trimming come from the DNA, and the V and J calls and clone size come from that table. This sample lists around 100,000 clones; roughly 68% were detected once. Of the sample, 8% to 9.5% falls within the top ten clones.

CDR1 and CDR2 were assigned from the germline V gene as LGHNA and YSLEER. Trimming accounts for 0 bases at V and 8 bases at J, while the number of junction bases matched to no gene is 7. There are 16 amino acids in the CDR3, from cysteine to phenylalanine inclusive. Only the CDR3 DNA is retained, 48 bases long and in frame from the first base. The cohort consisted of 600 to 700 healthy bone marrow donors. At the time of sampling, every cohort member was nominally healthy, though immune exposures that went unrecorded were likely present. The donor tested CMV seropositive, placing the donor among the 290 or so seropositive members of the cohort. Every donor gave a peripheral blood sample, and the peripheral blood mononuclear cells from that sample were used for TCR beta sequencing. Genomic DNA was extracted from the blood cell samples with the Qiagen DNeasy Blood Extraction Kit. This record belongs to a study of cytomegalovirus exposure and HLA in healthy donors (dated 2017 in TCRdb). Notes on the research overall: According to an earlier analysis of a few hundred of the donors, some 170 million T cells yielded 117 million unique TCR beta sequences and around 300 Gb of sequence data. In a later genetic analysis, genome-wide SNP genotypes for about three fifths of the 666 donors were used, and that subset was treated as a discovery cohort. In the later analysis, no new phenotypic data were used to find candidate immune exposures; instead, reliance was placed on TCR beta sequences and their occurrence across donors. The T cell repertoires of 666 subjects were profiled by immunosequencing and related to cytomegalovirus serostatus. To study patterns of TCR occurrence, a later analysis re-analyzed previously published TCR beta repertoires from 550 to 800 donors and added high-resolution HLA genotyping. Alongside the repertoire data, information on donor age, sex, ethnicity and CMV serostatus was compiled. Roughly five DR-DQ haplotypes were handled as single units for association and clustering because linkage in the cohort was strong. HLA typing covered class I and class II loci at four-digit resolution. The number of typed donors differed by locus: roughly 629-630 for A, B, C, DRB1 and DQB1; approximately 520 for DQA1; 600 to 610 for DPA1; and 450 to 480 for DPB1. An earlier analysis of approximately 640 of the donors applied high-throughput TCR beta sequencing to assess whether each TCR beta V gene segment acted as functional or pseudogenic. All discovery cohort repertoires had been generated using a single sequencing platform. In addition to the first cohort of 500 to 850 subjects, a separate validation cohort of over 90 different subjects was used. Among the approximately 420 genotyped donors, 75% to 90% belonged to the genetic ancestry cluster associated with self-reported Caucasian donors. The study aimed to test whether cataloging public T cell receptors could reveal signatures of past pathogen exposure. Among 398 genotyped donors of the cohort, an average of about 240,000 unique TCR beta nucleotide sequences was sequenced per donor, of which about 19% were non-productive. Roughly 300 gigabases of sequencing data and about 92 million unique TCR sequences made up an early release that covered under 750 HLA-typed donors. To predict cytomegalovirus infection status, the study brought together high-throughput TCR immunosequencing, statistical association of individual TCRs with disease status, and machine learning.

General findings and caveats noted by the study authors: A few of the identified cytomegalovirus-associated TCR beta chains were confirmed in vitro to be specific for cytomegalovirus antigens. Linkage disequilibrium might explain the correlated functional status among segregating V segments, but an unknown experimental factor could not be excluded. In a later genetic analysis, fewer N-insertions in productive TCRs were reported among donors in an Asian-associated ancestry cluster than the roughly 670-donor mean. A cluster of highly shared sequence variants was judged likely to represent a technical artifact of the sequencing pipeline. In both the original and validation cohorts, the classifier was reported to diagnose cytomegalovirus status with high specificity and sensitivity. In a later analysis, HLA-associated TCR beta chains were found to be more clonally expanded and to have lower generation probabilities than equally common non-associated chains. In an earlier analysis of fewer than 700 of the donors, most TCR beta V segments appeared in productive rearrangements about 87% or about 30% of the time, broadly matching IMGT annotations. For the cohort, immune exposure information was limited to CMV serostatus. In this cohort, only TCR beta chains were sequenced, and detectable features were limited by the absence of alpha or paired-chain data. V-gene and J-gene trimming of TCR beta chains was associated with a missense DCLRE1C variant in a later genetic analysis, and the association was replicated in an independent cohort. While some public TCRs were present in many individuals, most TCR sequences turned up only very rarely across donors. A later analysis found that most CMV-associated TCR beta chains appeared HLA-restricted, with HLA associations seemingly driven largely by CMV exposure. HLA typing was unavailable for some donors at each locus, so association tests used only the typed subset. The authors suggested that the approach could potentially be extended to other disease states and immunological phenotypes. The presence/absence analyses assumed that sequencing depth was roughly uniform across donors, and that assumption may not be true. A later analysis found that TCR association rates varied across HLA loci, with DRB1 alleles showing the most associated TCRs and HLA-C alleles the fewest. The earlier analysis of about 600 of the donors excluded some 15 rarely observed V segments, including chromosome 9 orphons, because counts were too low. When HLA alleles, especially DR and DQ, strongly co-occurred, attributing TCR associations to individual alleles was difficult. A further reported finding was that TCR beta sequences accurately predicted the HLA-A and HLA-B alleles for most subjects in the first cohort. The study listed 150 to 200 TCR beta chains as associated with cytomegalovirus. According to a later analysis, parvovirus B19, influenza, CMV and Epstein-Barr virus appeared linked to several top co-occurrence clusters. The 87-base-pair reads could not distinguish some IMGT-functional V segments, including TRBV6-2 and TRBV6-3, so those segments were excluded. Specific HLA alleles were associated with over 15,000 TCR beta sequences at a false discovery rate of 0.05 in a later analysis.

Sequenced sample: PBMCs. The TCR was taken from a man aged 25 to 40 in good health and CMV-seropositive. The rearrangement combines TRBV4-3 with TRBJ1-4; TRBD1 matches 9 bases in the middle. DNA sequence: TGCGCCAGCAGCCAAGATTGGGGGACAGGGTTCGAAAAACTGTTTTTT. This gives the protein CASSQDWGTGFEKLFF.